The 17 T cell receptor beta chains listed next were all sequenced from one sample in a study of T cell repertoires in cytomegalovirus infection. No antigen has been identified for these receptors. TCRdb reprocessed the reads via MiXCR and lists one record per CDR3 protein. This sample has about 480,000 distinct CDR3 sequences, with 33% found just once. Material: cultured PBMCs, obtained from culture after CMV antigen stimulation. The receptors stem from a human donor in good health (CMV status not recorded). Some clones in this sample may be carry-over from other donors' samples.

The rearrangement uses TRBV19 and TRBJ1-5; TRBD1 matches at 7 bases. Germline V CDR1 and CDR2: LNHDA, SQIVND (reference sequence). Losses at the gene ends were 1 base for V and 6 bases for J; bases not matched to a gene: 12. This CDR3 is 17 amino acids long. The CDR3: CASSIAGPGGDGQPQHF. In DNA form, the CDR3 reads TGTGCCAGTAGTATAGCAGGGCCAGGGGGTGACGGTCAGCCCCAGCATTTT.

The chain is built from TRBV7-9 and TRBJ2-5, with TRBD1 matching 7 bases. Germline CDR1 reads SEHNR; CDR2 reads FQNEAQ (reference sequence). The CDR3 extends over 14 amino acids. V trimming: 7 bases; J trimming: 0 bases; junction bases outside the gene matches: 5. CDR3 region: CASIDREYQETQYF. DNA of the CDR3: TGTGCCAGCATCGACAGGGAGTACCAAGAGACCCAGTACTTC.

The V and J genes are TRBV7-6 and TRBJ2-3, with D perhaps matching TRBD1 (6 bases). Between the trimmed V and J ends, which lost 2 bases and 1 base, there was a span of 10 bases. This CDR3 spans 15 amino acids. Germline CDR1 and CDR2: SGHVS and FNYEAQ. CDR3 sequence (DNA): TGTGCCAGCAGCTTAAGGACAGATGGCACAGATACGCAGTATTTT. This translates into CASSLRTDGTDTQYF.

The table lists this clonotype with a few counts. The chain is built from TRBV6-1 and TRBJ1-6; D not certain. This CDR3 is 14 amino acids long. The V gene lost 0 bases and the J gene lost 8 bases, with 8 bases spanning the gap. Per germline, CDR1 MNHNS and CDR2 SASEGT. In DNA, the CDR3 is TGTGCCAGCAGTGAAGCGCTTCAACATTCACCCCTCCACTTT. Its protein is CASSEALQHSPLHF.

V and J are TRBV6-2 or TRBV6-3 and TRBJ2-1, with D unclear. Germline CDR1 is MNHEY and CDR2 is SVGEGT. V was clipped by 5 bases and J by 3 bases, with 8 bases between them. The CDR3 covers 13 residues. CDR3 region: CASSLQDYNEQFF. CDR3 nucleotides: TGTGCCAGCAGTCTCCAAGACTACAATGAGCAGTTCTTC.

This clonotype has a handful of counts. V gene TRBV6-2 or TRBV6-3 combines with J gene TRBJ1-2; the match to TRBD1 covers 8 bases. This CDR3 comprises 15 residues. Trimming at V came to 7 bases and at J to 2 bases, leaving 9 bases not matched to a gene. Germline loops: CDR1 MNHEY, CDR2 SVGEGT. The CDR3 region has the DNA TGTGCCAGCACCCCTCAGACAGGGGAGAACTATGGCTACACCTTC. Amino acid sequence: CASTPQTGENYGYTF.

This clonotype was seen a few times. The chain carries TRBV10-3 and TRBJ2-1; 8 bases line up with TRBD2. The junction had 4 bases not matched to a gene; V was cut back by 5 bases and J by 4 bases. CDR3 length: 14 residues. Per germline, CDR1 ENHRY and CDR2 SYGVKD. CDR3 residues: CAISPAGVYNEQFF. DNA of the CDR3: TGTGCCATCAGTCCAGCGGGAGTGTACAATGAGCAGTTCTTC.

This sequence joins TRBV7-2 and TRBJ1-1; the D is unclear. This CDR3 has 12 amino acids. Germline V lookup: CDR1 SGHTA, CDR2 FQGNSA. Trimming took 3 bases from V and 9 from J, leaving 11 bases between them. In nucleotides, the CDR3 is TGTGCCAGCAGCTTTGGACGGCAAAAAGCTTTCTTT. Protein sequence: CASSFGRQKAFF. The full variable domain, its missing parts supplied by reference TRBV7-2 and TRBJ1-1, is GAGVSQSPSNKVTEKGKDVELRCDPISGHTALYWYRQSLGQGLEFLIYFQGNSAPDKSGLPSDRFSAERTGGSVSTLTIQRTQQEDSAVYLCASSFGRQKAFFGQGTRLTVV.

This clonotype showed up just a few times. This chain uses TRBV11-2 with TRBJ2-2; 9 nucleotides match TRBD1. Germline V CDR1 and CDR2: SGHAT, FQNNGV. The CDR3 extends over 16 amino acids. The ends lost 2 bases at V and 5 bases at J; junction bases unmatched: 6. The CDR3 DNA follows: TGTGCCAGCAGCTTAATGAGACAGGGGGAAACCGGGGAGCTGTTTTTT. This sequence encodes CASSLMRQGETGELFF.

This clonotype was observed at least ten times. This sequence joins TRBV7-8 and TRBJ2-7; 8 bases match TRBD2. Germline-derived CDR1 and CDR2 are SGHVS and FQNEAQ. The CDR3 consists of 19 residues. V lost 1 base, J lost 7 bases, and 21 bases stayed unmatched. In nucleotides, the CDR3 is TGTGCCAGCAGCTTAGTCGGGGGACTAAGTGGGCGGGAGGTCGGGGAGCAGTACGTC. As protein: CASSLVGGLSGREVGEQYV.

This chain connects TRBV6-5 to TRBJ2-7; TRBD1 might be the D (5 bases). V gave up 0 bases and J gave up 5 bases, with 17 bases separating them. Per germline, CDR1 MNHEY and CDR2 SVGAGI. The CDR3 runs 16 residues. The CDR3 DNA sequence: TGTGCCAGCAGTTACTCGCAGGGATTCGGGTTCGACGAGCAGTACTTC. The encoded protein is CASSYSQGFGFDEQYF.

This clonotype has a handful of counts. The V gene is TRBV12-3 or TRBV12-4, the J gene TRBJ1-2, with D maybe TRBD1 (5 bases). CDR3 length: 12 amino acids. V dropped 4 bases and J dropped 7 bases, with 10 bases sitting between them. As DNA, the CDR3 is TGTGCCAGCAGTTCCCCCGGGGCTGGCTACACCTTC. It codes for CASSSPGAGYTF.

The genes are TRBV28 and TRBJ2-7, with 9 bases aligning to TRBD1. Germline CDR1 is MDHEN and CDR2 is SYDVKM. The CDR3 consists of 15 residues. The V and J ends lost 5 bases and 5 bases, in that order; junction bases with no gene match: 10. CDR3 in amino acids: CASSPAGTGYHEQYF. The CDR3 DNA reads TGTGCCAGCAGTCCCGCCGGGACAGGGTACCACGAGCAGTACTTC.

CDR3 sequence: CSAQIPGPSYNEQFF. CDR3 sequence (DNA): TGCAGTGCTCAGATACCGGGTCCTTCCTACAATGAGCAGTTCTTC. V usage is TRBV20-1 and J usage is TRBJ2-1; no definite D call. Germline CDR1 reads DFQATT; CDR2 reads SNEGSKA (reference sequence). This CDR3 comprises 15 residues. The V end lost 5 bases, the J end lost 1 base, and 15 bases lay between the germline ends.

The genes are TRBV7-6 and TRBJ1-6, with TRBD1 as a possible D gene (5 bases). Germline CDR1 and CDR2: SGHVS and FNYEAQ. Trimming shortened V by 3 bases and J by 7 bases, and 16 bases separated the two germline ends. The CDR3 totals 16 residues. This CDR3 is CASSFTPGTSNSPLHF. The CDR3 bases are TGTGCCAGCAGCTTTACCCCCGGGACCTCGAATTCACCCCTCCACTTT.

The J gene is TRBJ2-5, the V gene TRBV7-2, with TRBD1 identical over 7 bases. The CDR3 is 14 residues long. Germline V gene data show CDR1 as SGHTA and CDR2 as FQGNSA. V lost 10 bases, J lost 5 bases, and 13 bases stayed unmatched. The CDR3: CATSEGGRRETQYF. The DNA for the CDR3 is TGTGCCACCTCAGAAGGGGGCAGACGGGAGACCCAGTACTTC.

This clonotype turned up a few times. J is TRBJ2-7 and V is TRBV18; D is possibly TRBD2 (6 bases). The CDR3 has 15 amino acids. CDR1 is KGHSH and CDR2 is LQKENI in the germline V gene. V dropped 6 bases and J dropped 3 bases, with 18 bases sitting between them. CDR3 protein: CASSPGLTKGYEQYV. The CDR3 bases are TGTGCCAGCTCCCCCGGACTAACTAAGGGCTACGAGCAGTACGTC.